One sample yielded the 13 T cell receptor beta chains listed below, sequenced in a study of CD4 T cells in relation to SARS-CoV-2 and coronaviruses. These receptors have no identified antigens. Sequencing used immunoSEQ multiplex PCR; TCRdb keeps in-frame clones, though not all of them. The sample consists of 20,000 or so clones, about 80% of them appearing once. Unexposed donor CD4+ T cells date from about 2011-2018, before the COVID-19 pandemic. CD4+ T cells were isolated from the cells after more than nine days of culture. Sequencing input: CD4+ T cells from PBMCs, cultured in vitro. The source is a human donor in good health.

The chain links TRBV11-3 to TRBJ2-7; D possibly matches TRBD1 or TRBD2 (5 bases each). Germline V gene sequence: CDR1 SGHNT, CDR2 YENEEA. Trimming shortened V by 4 bases and J by 4 bases, and 11 bases separated the two germline ends. The CDR3 runs to 13 residues. As DNA, the CDR3 is TGTGCCAGCAGCTCCGGGACCTCGTACGAGCAGTACTTC. This encodes CASSSGTSYEQYF.

The chain is built from TRBV19 and TRBJ2-7, with 7 bases fitting TRBD1. Germline CDR1 and CDR2: LNHDA and SQIVND (reference sequence). The CDR3 contains 15 residues. J was trimmed by 2 bases and V by 5 bases; bases with no gene match: 9. CDR3 coding DNA: TGTGCCAGTAGTGTAGCGACAGGGAGTCCCTACGAGCAGTACTTC. As protein: CASSVATGSPYEQYF.

CDR3 protein: CAWSIGPGSQETQYF. CDR3 bases: TGTGCCTGGAGTATCGGGCCAGGCTCCCAAGAGACCCAGTACTTC. This chain links TRBV30 with TRBJ2-5, with D hard to call. The CDR3 is 15 amino acids. Germline CDR1 GTSNPN, CDR2 SVGIG (reference sequence). The germline V and J ends were trimmed by 2 bases and 1 base, with 14 bases remaining between them.

The chain employs TRBV11-2 and TRBJ2-3, with 9 positions matching TRBD2. Germline V gene data show CDR1 as SGHAT and CDR2 as FQNNGV. The CDR3 extends over 14 amino acids. V lost 6 bases, J lost 3 bases, and 4 bases stayed unmatched. CDR3 sequence: CASRREGWTDTQYF. CDR3 bases: TGTGCCAGCAGGCGGGAGGGGTGGACAGATACGCAGTATTTT. The full variable domain, its missing parts supplied by reference TRBV11-2 and TRBJ2-3, is EAGVAQSPRYKIIEKRQSVAFWCNPISGHATLYWYQQILGQGPKLLIQFQNNGVVDDSQLPKDRFSAERLKGVDSTLKIQPAKLEDSAVYLCASRREGWTDTQYFGPGTRLTVL.

The gene calls are TRBV7-2 and TRBJ2-5; 7 positions match TRBD2. This CDR3 region has 15 residues. Unmatched junction bases numbered 11, after V lost 5 bases and J lost 5 bases. CDR1 is SGHTA and CDR2 is FQGNSA in the germline V gene. The CDR3 DNA sequence: TGTGCCAGCAGCCCATTGGGACTACTCAAGGAGACCCAGTACTTC. As protein: CASSPLGLLKETQYF.

The J gene is TRBJ2-1, the V gene TRBV13; 9 positions agree with TRBD2. V shed 5 bases and J 0 bases; nucleotides not matched to a gene: 8. This CDR3 is 17 amino acids long. CDR1 and CDR2 from the germline V gene are PRHDT and FYEKMQ (reference sequence). CDR3 DNA: TGTGCCAGCAGCGGATCGACTAGCGGCACCTCCTACAATGAGCAGTTCTTC. This translates into CASSGSTSGTSYNEQFF.

The chain couples TRBV5-1 to TRBJ1-6; 11 positions match TRBD1. Germline CDR1 reads SGHRS; CDR2 reads YFSETQ. This CDR3 has 16 amino acids. J was trimmed by 7 bases and V by 3 bases; bases with no gene match: 6. DNA of the CDR3: TGCGCCAGCAGCTGGGGGACAGGGGGAGGGAATTCACCCCTCCACTTT. It codes for CASSWGTGGGNSPLHF.

This sequence joins TRBV30 and TRBJ2-7, with D possibly TRBD1 on 6 matching bases. The V end was cut by 4 bases, the J end by 2 bases, with 12 bases between. Germline lookup yields CDR1 GTSNPN and CDR2 SVGIG (reference sequence). The CDR3 runs 13 residues. CDR3 region: CAWNRDTPYEQYF. The CDR3 DNA reads TGTGCCTGGAACCGGGACACTCCCTACGAGCAGTACTTC.

This rearrangement joins TRBV13 to TRBJ1-6; D is perhaps TRBD1 (5 bases). Germline assignment: CDR1 PRHDT and CDR2 FYEKMQ (reference sequence). Trimming removed 0 bases from V and 15 bases from J, with 9 bases in between. The CDR3 covers 12 residues. The CDR3 reads CASSLGRGILHF. DNA of the CDR3: TGTGCCAGCAGCTTAGGTAGGGGAATCCTCCACTTT.

The table lists this clone with a few counts. The V gene is TRBV19, the J gene TRBJ2-7; 7 nucleotides match TRBD1. In germline, CDR1 is LNHDA, CDR2 SQIVND (reference sequence). V lost 4 bases and J lost 1; bases outside the gene matches: 4. The length of the CDR3 is 14 residues. CDR3 in amino acids: CASSSTGQSYEQYF. The CDR3 coding sequence is TGTGCCAGTAGTAGCACGGGACAGTCCTACGAGCAGTACTTC.

The chain joins TRBV6-1 to TRBJ2-4, with TRBD1 matching over 8 bases. The junction had 5 bases not matched to a gene; V was cut back by 3 bases and J by 7 bases. CDR3 length: 14 residues. Germline assignment: CDR1 MNHNS and CDR2 SASEGT. In DNA, the CDR3 is TGTGCCAGCAGTGAGGCAGGGGGCTCTAACATTCAGTACTTC. It encodes CASSEAGGSNIQYF.

V usage is TRBV4-3 and J usage is TRBJ2-2, with 12 bases fitting TRBD1. With V trimmed by 3 bases and J by 8 bases, 7 bases remained unmatched. This CDR3 is 16 amino acids long. Germline CDR1 reads LGHNA; CDR2 reads YSLEER. CDR3 sequence (DNA): TGCGCCAGCAGCCATGAAGGGACAGGGGGCTGGGGGGAGCTGTTTTTT. It yields the protein CASSHEGTGGWGELFF.

The table lists this clone with a few counts. The chain couples TRBV3-1 (or the pseudogene TRBV3-2) to TRBJ1-6; D unresolved. Germline lookup yields CDR1 LGHDT and CDR2 YNNKEL (reference sequence). The CDR3 consists of 14 residues. Trimming took off 4 bases at V and 9 bases at J, with 13 bases between the two ends. CDR3 amino acids: CASSPGPNSSPLHF. In DNA, the CDR3 is TGTGCCAGCAGCCCAGGACCAAATTCTTCACCCCTCCACTTT.